This TCR beta chain came from a study of cytomegalovirus exposure and HLA in healthy donors. The overall study: A prior study identified 117 million unique TCR beta sequences from some 180 million T cells.

Whole-study results and caveats: Upon later analysis, HLA-associated TCR beta chains proved more clonally expanded than other, equally common chains. Overall, around 160 TCR beta chains were annotated as cytomegalovirus-associated. The only immune exposure information that was available was CMV serostatus.

Germline V lookup: CDR1 LNHNV, CDR2 YYDKDF (reference sequence). The ends were cut back, 3 bases at V and 5 bases at J, with 19 bases in the middle. The CDR3 loop spans 16 amino acids. Details on this clone: What it binds is not known.

In the PCR, 60 Vbeta and 13 Jbeta primers were used. The data were produced by immunoSEQ multiplex PCR, yet TCRdb's version contains in-frame clones alone and is incomplete. The repertoire consists of about 190,000 clones, with 80% to 85% occurring once and the leading ten covering roughly 6.7%. The chain joins TRBV15 to TRBJ2-5; maybe TRBD2 (6 bases). The receptor comes from a man aged 40-49 years in good health and CMV-seropositive. The sequenced sample consisted of PBMCs. The CDR3 protein is CATSSPFVGLIETQYF. In DNA form, the CDR3 reads TGTGCCACCAGCAGTCCCTTTGTTGGACTAATTGAGACCCAGTACTTC. The whole variable domain, filled in from reference TRBV15 and TRBJ2-5, reads DAMVIQNPRYQVTQFGKPVTLSCSQTLNHNVMYWYQQKSSQAPKLLFHYYDKDFNNEADTPDNFQSRRPNTSFCFLDIRSPGLGDTAMYLCATSSPFVGLIETQYFGPGTRLLVL.